This TCR beta chain was observed in a study of control samples from healthy donors and cancer patients. Method: immunoSEQ multiplex PCR; TCRdb's copy keeps in-frame clones and lacks some. The sample gives about 170,000 clones, 94% of which show up once; 1.2% to 1.5% is in the top ten. The germline V gene has CDR1 MNHEY and CDR2 SVGAGI. The trim removed 6 bases at V and 2 bases at J, leaving 4 bases unmatched. The CDR3 sequence is 14 residues long. The receptor comes from a woman between 18 and 29 years old in good health. The material sequenced was blood. This rearrangement joins TRBV6-5 to TRBJ1-2; TRBD1 aligns across 9 bases. CDR3 sequence: CASSQGTGNYGYTF. The CDR3 nucleotides are TGTGCCAGCAGCCAGGGGACAGGGAACTATGGCTACACCTTC.